These 8 T cell receptor beta chains were sequenced from one sample in a study of memory CD4+ T cells and cytomegalovirus serostatus. Profiling relied on immunoSEQ multiplex PCR, and the TCRdb table lists in-frame clones only, not all of them. The data hold over 60,000 clones, with about 74% observed a single time. The sort gate was single viable CD3+CD4+CD8-CD45RO+ cells for memory CD4+ T cells. The sample comprised memory CD4+ T cells from blood. The origin of the receptors is an adult in good health and CMV-seronegative.

The sample holds a few counts of this clone. CDR3 nucleotide sequence: TGCAGCGTTGCAGGGGTGTCCTACGAGCAGTACTTC. Protein sequence: CSVAGVSYEQYF. This chain joins TRBV29-1 and TRBJ2-7; perhaps TRBD1 as D (6 bases). V was shortened by 4 bases and J by 1 base, with 8 bases between the two germline ends. This CDR3 is built from 12 residues. Germline-derived CDR1 and CDR2 are SQVTM and ANQGSEA.

This CDR3 reads CSVEGLAGATDTQYF. The CDR3 region has the DNA TGCAGCGTTGAGGGGCTAGCGGGGGCAACAGATACGCAGTATTTT. The genes are TRBV29-1 and TRBJ2-3; 10 bases match TRBD2. V lost 3 bases and J lost 3; bases outside the gene matches: 6. The CDR3 has 15 amino acids. The germline gives CDR1 SQVTM, CDR2 ANQGSEA.

The chain combines TRBV27 with TRBJ2-3; D uncertain. The CDR3 is 14 amino acids. Trimming stripped 3 bases from V and 2 bases from J, with 9 bases between. Germline lookup yields CDR1 MNHEY and CDR2 SMNVEV (reference sequence). Here the CDR3 DNA reads TGTGCCAGCAGTTTGTACCGTACCACAGATACGCAGTATTTT. Its protein is CASSLYRTTDTQYF.

The gene calls are TRBV19 and TRBJ2-5; 8 positions match TRBD2. Germline CDR1 reads LNHDA; CDR2 reads SQIVND (reference sequence). The CDR3 extends over 16 amino acids. Germline trimming cut 7 bases from V and 5 bases from J; bases unmatched to any gene: 15. CDR3 coding DNA: TGTGCCAGTACCCGCGGGGGAGCGGGAGTGATGGAGACCCAGTACTTC. Its translation: CASTRGGAGVMETQYF. Variable domain in full (rest from reference TRBV19 and TRBJ2-5): DGGITQSPKYLFRKEGQNVTLSCEQNLNHDAMYWYRQDPGQGLRLIYYSQIVNDFQKGDIAEGYSVSREKKESFPLTVTSAQKNPTAFYLCASTRGGAGVMETQYFGPGTRLLVL.

The rearrangement links TRBV13 to TRBJ1-1; D is perhaps TRBD1 (5 bases). CDR3 size: 15 residues. The germline gives CDR1 PRHDT, CDR2 FYEKMQ (reference sequence). The germline V and J ends were trimmed by 5 bases and 0 bases, with 13 bases remaining between them. CDR3 amino acids: CASSAPGTMNTEAFF. The CDR3, as DNA: TGTGCCAGCAGCGCCCCCGGGACGATGAACACTGAAGCTTTCTTT. The full variable domain, with the rest looked up from reference TRBV13 and TRBJ1-1, is AAGVIQSPRHLIKEKRETATLKCYPIPRHDTVYWYQQGPGQDPQFLISFYEKMQSDKGSIPDRFSAQQFSDYHSELNMSSLELGDSALYFCASSAPGTMNTEAFFGQGTRLTVV.

V and J are TRBV7-6 and TRBJ1-5; tentatively, D is TRBD1 (5 bases). This CDR3 region has 13 residues. Trimming shortened V by 4 bases and J by 5 bases, and 9 bases separated the two germline ends. Looked up from germline, CDR1 is SGHVS and CDR2 is FNYEAQ. DNA for the CDR3: TGTGCCAGCAGCTCAATCAGGGATCAGCCCCAGCATTTT. This sequence encodes CASSSIRDQPQHF.

The chain combines TRBV30 with TRBJ1-5, with a weak D call TRBD1 (6 bases). With 0 bases removed from V and 5 bases from J, the gap between germline ends came to 14 bases. Per the germline V gene, CDR1 is GTSNPN and CDR2 is SVGIG (reference sequence). The CDR3 covers 15 residues. CDR3 in DNA: TGTGCCTGGAGTGTATCGGCAGGGGAGCATCAGCCCCAGCATTTT. This sequence encodes CAWSVSAGEHQPQHF.

This chain uses TRBV28 with TRBJ1-5; D is unresolved. CDR3 length equals 18 residues. Germline lookup yields CDR1 MDHEN and CDR2 SYDVKM. V was shortened by 1 base and J by 2 bases, with 18 bases between the two germline ends. CDR3 in DNA: TGTGCCAGCAGTTTATACCGAGGCAGGCTGCAGGGCAATCAGCCCCAGCATTTT. It codes for CASSLYRGRLQGNQPQHF. The full variable domain, its missing parts supplied by reference TRBV28 and TRBJ1-5, is DVKVTQSSRYLVKRTGEKVFLECVQDMDHENMFWYRQDPGLGLRLIYFSYDVKMKEKGDIPEGYSVSREKKERFSLILESASTNQTSMYLCASSLYRGRLQGNQPQHFGDGTRLSIL.